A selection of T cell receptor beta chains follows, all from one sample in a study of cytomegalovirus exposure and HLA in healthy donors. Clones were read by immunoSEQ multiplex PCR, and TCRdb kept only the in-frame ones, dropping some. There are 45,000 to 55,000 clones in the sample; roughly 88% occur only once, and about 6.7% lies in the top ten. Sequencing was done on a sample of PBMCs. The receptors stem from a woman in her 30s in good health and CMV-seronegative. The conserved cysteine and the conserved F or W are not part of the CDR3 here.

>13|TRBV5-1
ASSLDRLAGGTQF
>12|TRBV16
ASSLPTGYTEAF
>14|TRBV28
ASSPTPQTASETQY
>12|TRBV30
AWRGDRGREEQY
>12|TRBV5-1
ASSPNRGGNEQF
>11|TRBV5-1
ASSSRQAGEQY
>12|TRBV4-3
ASSQDLWANTIY
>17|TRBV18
ASSAAGYGGIIAKNIQY
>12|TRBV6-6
ASRDSSTSYEQY
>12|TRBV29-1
SVRTGGSTDTQY
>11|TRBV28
ASSRDRYYGYT
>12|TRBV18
ASSPGTAGNTIY
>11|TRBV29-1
SVADRPNEKLF
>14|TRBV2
ASRDYQDRGSYEQY
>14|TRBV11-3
ASSPRDSSNTGELF
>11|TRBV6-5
ASKDRDYNEQF
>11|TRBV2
ASSDSFQETQY
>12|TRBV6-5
ASSQGATPGELF
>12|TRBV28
ASSPSQTYYGYT
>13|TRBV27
ASSALGLDAGELF
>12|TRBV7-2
ASSLEAANQPQH
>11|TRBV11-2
ASSLWQQGPQH
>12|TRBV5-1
ASRIGQGTDTQY
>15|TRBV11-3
ASSSGERRGSYNEQF
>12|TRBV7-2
ASSPDTANYGYT
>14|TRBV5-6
ASSLGQGKFDNEQF
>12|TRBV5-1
ASSLTSAGYEQY
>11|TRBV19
ASGDRNTYGYT
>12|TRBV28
ASSSLWGDYGYT
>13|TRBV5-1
ASSLDPGFNYGYT
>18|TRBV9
ASSVAGTPPAGTIPYEQY
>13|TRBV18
ASSTYTSDKNIQY
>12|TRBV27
ASSLSRGYNEQF
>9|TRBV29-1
SVPAGDEQF
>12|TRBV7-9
ASSLSSRELELF